This paragraph reports one T cell receptor beta chain. This sample is part of a study of blood T cell repertoires in COVID-19. Overall study: Samples taken during acute and convalescent COVID-19 were collected in the United States, Italy and Spain. The analysed material was cDNA or gDNA that came from T cells, B-cell-depleted T cells, or PBMCs.

Original processing notes: Reference gene primer amplification yielded estimated nucleated cell counts. Profiling relied on immunoSEQ multiplex PCR, and the TCRdb table lists in-frame clones only, not all of them. V and J calls and clone size come straight from that table; D and trimming were deduced from the DNA. This table has 74,000 or so clones, roughly 88% appearing once. Trimming cost V 6 bases and J 6 bases; bases outside gene matches: 7. Germline values: CDR1 WNHNN, CDR2 SYGVQD (reference sequence). This CDR3 has 14 amino acids. The TCR sequence derives from a human donor in a cohort sampled during active COVID-19. Sequenced input: peripheral blood. The chain carries TRBV10-1 and TRBJ2-7, with 11 bases fitting TRBD2. CDR3 in DNA: TGCGCCAGCAGCAAACTAGCGGGAGTAGGCGAGCAGTACTTC. This gives the protein CASSKLAGVGEQYF.